The 28 T cell receptor beta chains in this list originate from one sample, sequenced in a study of graft-versus-host responses after intestinal transplantation (dated by TCRdb to the early 2020s). Receptors were amplified or captured by the immunoSEQ multiplex PCR assay. TCRdb took this table from immuneACCESS and kept in-frame rearrangements with V and J called. Such tables lack part of the clones; where checked against another copy, unresolved V genes explain under half of the gap, and the rest is unexplained. The sample table holds some 27,000 clones, of which 93% were seen once. The top ten clonotypes cover about 0.49% of the sample. This sample comprised PBMCs, obtained 18 days after transplant. The receptors derive from a human patient who received an intestinal transplant, so some T cells may come from the graft donor.

The chain employs TRBV4-1 and TRBJ1-1, with 7 bases lining up with TRBD1. Germline CDR1 and CDR2: MGHRA and YSYEKL. The CDR3 covers 16 residues. With 0 bases clipped from V and 5 bases from J, the junction kept 9 bases outside the gene matches. CDR3 in DNA: TGCGCCAGCAGCCAAGATCCCACAGGGGCAGGAACTGAAGCTTTCTTT. Translation: CASSQDPTGAGTEAFF.

V and J are TRBV2 and TRBJ2-5, with D perhaps TRBD1 (6 bases). V was pared by 6 bases and J by 4 bases, with 9 bases between. The CDR3 is 12 residues long. CDR1 is SNHLY and CDR2 is FYNNEI in the germline V gene. The CDR3: CASSRGPETQYF. The CDR3 DNA reads TGTGCCAGCAGCAGGGGTCCAGAGACCCAGTACTTC.

This clone turned up a few times. The CDR3 DNA sequence: TGTGCCAGCAGCGGGACTAGCGGGGGCACAGATACGCAGTATTTT. Residues: CASSGTSGGTDTQYF. The rearrangement uses TRBV9 and TRBJ2-3; 12 bases are shared with TRBD2. The CDR3 sequence is 15 residues long. The J segment lost 1 base and the V segment lost 3 bases, leaving 0 bases of the junction unmatched. Germline values: CDR1 SGDLS, CDR2 YYNGEE.

This clone came up once. The chain links TRBV5-4 to TRBJ2-2; unclear D gene. Germline values: CDR1 SGHNT, CDR2 YYREEE (reference sequence). Trimming pared 2 bases from V and 4 bases from J, leaving 12 bases between. This CDR3 has 15 residues. The CDR3: CASSFTREPTGELFF. CDR3 nucleotides: TGTGCCAGCAGCTTCACTCGCGAGCCCACCGGGGAGCTGTTTTTT.

This chain joins TRBV5-6 and TRBJ1-2; no reliable D call. V was trimmed by 5 bases and J by 4 bases, leaving 9 bases between them. Germline loops: CDR1 SGHDT, CDR2 YYEEEE. CDR3 length equals 12 residues. The DNA of the CDR3 is TGTGCCAGCAGTTCCGCCGCCTATGGCTACACCTTC. Encoded protein: CASSSAAYGYTF.

V and J are TRBV29-1 and TRBJ2-1; D gene uncertain. V was shortened by 4 bases and J by 8 bases, with 15 bases between the two germline ends. The CDR3 loop spans 13 amino acids. Germline V gene sequence: CDR1 SQVTM, CDR2 ANQGSEA. CDR3 protein: CSVVLMRSYEQFF. CDR3 nucleotide sequence: TGCAGCGTTGTTTTAATGAGGAGCTATGAGCAGTTCTTC.

The V gene is TRBV7-3, the J gene TRBJ1-1; 11 bases are a match to TRBD1. The CDR3 length is 16 residues. Germline CDR1 is SGHTA and CDR2 is FQGTGA. V lost 2 bases, J lost 3 bases, and 5 bases stayed unmatched. The DNA for the CDR3 is TGTGCCAGCAGCTTAGGCCGGGACAGGGGGGACACTGAAGCTTTCTTT. This sequence encodes CASSLGRDRGDTEAFF.

The rearrangement uses TRBV13 and TRBJ2-7; 10 bases align to TRBD1. The CDR3 covers 14 residues. After removal of 5 bases from V and 2 bases from J, the junction contained 3 bases not matched to a gene. CDR1 is PRHDT, CDR2 FYEKMQ, per germline (reference sequence). The CDR3 region is CASSHDRGPYEQYF. The CDR3 DNA sequence: TGTGCCAGCAGCCACGACAGGGGGCCCTACGAGCAGTACTTC.

This clone was detected only once. The chain has TRBV4-1 and TRBJ2-1, with D possibly TRBD1 on 6 matching bases. The CDR3 length is 15 residues. V dropped 1 base and J dropped 7 bases, with 14 bases sitting between them. The germline V gene encodes CDR1 MGHRA and CDR2 YSYEKL. The CDR3 reads CASSQVIARGNEQFF. CDR3 coding DNA: TGCGCCAGCAGCCAAGTGATCGCGAGGGGGAATGAGCAGTTCTTC.

The table lists this clone with a count of one. The chain is built from TRBV9 and TRBJ2-1; a possible D gene is TRBD1 (5 bases). CDR1 is SGDLS and CDR2 is YYNGEE in the germline V gene. Trimming stripped 0 bases from V and 8 bases from J, with 12 bases between. The length of the CDR3 is 14 residues. The DNA for the CDR3 is TGTGCCAGCAGCGTAGCCCCCAGGGTTCATGAGCAGTTCTTC. It yields the protein CASSVAPRVHEQFF.

The chain carries TRBV11-3 and TRBJ2-3, with no clear D. Looked up from germline, CDR1 is SGHNT and CDR2 is YENEEA. CDR3 size: 11 residues. Trimming stripped 2 bases from V and 3 bases from J, with 0 bases between. Here the CDR3 reads CASSLTDTQYF. CDR3 bases: TGTGCCAGCAGCTTAACAGATACGCAGTATTTT. Together with reference TRBV11-3 and TRBJ2-3, the CDR3 gives the full variable domain: EAGVVQSPRYKIIEKKQPVAFWCNPISGHNTLYWYLQNLGQGPELLIRYENEEAVDDSQLPKDRFSAERLKGVDSTLKIQPAELGDSAVYLCASSLTDTQYFGPGTRLTVL.

This clone was seen a single time. This chain connects TRBV27 to TRBJ2-7; 7 nucleotides agree with TRBD2. V shed 6 bases and J 2 bases; nucleotides not matched to a gene: 4. The CDR3 runs 13 residues. Germline V lookup: CDR1 MNHEY, CDR2 SMNVEV (reference sequence). CDR3 residues: CASSWGGTYEQYF. CDR3 bases: TGTGCCAGCAGCTGGGGGGGGACCTACGAGCAGTACTTC.

This sequence joins TRBV7-9 and TRBJ1-1, with D uncertain. Germline-derived CDR1 and CDR2 are SEHNR and FQNEAQ (reference sequence). The CDR3 has 19 amino acids. Trimming pared 5 bases from V and 4 bases from J, leaving 29 bases between. CDR3 nucleotide sequence: TGTGCCAGCAGCCAAATACCCCCCGGCGGGTCTCGCGACGGCACTGAAGCTTTCTTT. Protein product: CASSQIPPGGSRDGTEAFF.

J is TRBJ1-4 and V is TRBV5-6, with 12 positions matching TRBD1. The junction had 8 bases not matched to a gene; V was cut back by 4 bases and J by 7 bases. This CDR3 region has 16 residues. Germline CDR1 is SGHDT and CDR2 is YYEEEE. CDR3 coding DNA: TGTGCCAGCAGCCCGGACCGGGACAGGGGGCCTGAAAAACTGTTTTTT. Its protein is CASSPDRDRGPEKLFF.

In this sample, this clone turned up once. The V gene is TRBV13, the J gene TRBJ2-3, with D maybe TRBD2 (6 bases). Germline CDR1 reads PRHDT; CDR2 reads FYEKMQ (reference sequence). V was cut by 5 bases and J by 6 bases, with 18 bases left in between. CDR3 size: 15 residues. CDR3 sequence reads: CASSPLAEPSDTQYF. Written as DNA, the CDR3 is TGTGCCAGCAGCCCCTTAGCGGAACCATCGGATACGCAGTATTTT. Together with reference TRBV13 and TRBJ2-3, the CDR3 gives the full variable domain: AAGVIQSPRHLIKEKRETATLKCYPIPRHDTVYWYQQGPGQDPQFLISFYEKMQSDKGSIPDRFSAQQFSDYHSELNMSSLELGDSALYFCASSPLAEPSDTQYFGPGTRLTVL.

The chain has TRBV27 and TRBJ2-1; 9 nucleotides align to TRBD1. Unmatched junction bases numbered 15, after V lost 6 bases and J lost 3 bases. This CDR3 is 18 amino acids long. In germline, CDR1 is MNHEY, CDR2 SMNVEV (reference sequence). The CDR3 protein is CASSARDREQPYYNEQFF. The CDR3 DNA reads TGTGCCAGCAGCGCCCGGGACAGGGAGCAACCGTACTACAATGAGCAGTTCTTC.

This clone was seen once. The V call is TRBV11-2, the J call TRBJ2-2; D assignment may be TRBD1 or TRBD2 (5 bases each). Germline V lookup: CDR1 SGHAT, CDR2 FQNNGV. This CDR3 is 14 amino acids long. V was pared by 5 bases and J by 6 bases, with 13 bases between. Here the CDR3 reads CASSPLRGAGELFF. The CDR3 region has the DNA TGTGCCAGCAGCCCCCTACGAGGGGCCGGGGAGCTGTTTTTT. Full variable domain (outside the CDR3, taken from reference TRBV11-2 and TRBJ2-2): EAGVAQSPRYKIIEKRQSVAFWCNPISGHATLYWYQQILGQGPKLLIQFQNNGVVDDSQLPKDRFSAERLKGVDSTLKIQPAKLEDSAVYLCASSPLRGAGELFFGEGSRLTVL.

V is TRBV6-4 and J is TRBJ2-1, with 13 bases lining up with TRBD2. The CDR3 totals 15 residues. V shed 4 bases and J 6 bases; nucleotides not matched to a gene: 3. Germline V gives CDR1 MRHNA, CDR2 SNTAGT. The chain's CDR3 is CASSGGTSGINEQFF. As DNA, the CDR3 is TGTGCCAGCAGTGGTGGGACTAGCGGGATCAATGAGCAGTTCTTC.

This chain joins TRBV14 and TRBJ1-2; D gene uncertain. This CDR3 has 13 amino acids. V lost 1 base to trimming and J lost 4 bases, with 7 bases between them. Germline CDR1 SGHDN, CDR2 FVKESK. In DNA, the CDR3 is TGTGCCAGCAGCCAAGTATCCACCTATGGCTACACCTTC. This encodes CASSQVSTYGYTF.

This chain connects TRBV28 to TRBJ2-7; 7 positions match TRBD1. CDR1 MDHEN and CDR2 SYDVKM come from the germline V gene. This CDR3 has 15 amino acids. The V gene end was trimmed by 1 base and the J gene end by 5 bases; junction bases not matched to a gene: 8. The CDR3: CASSLSETGSHEQYF. DNA of the CDR3: TGTGCCAGCAGTTTATCAGAGACAGGGAGCCACGAGCAGTACTTC.

This chain links TRBV5-1 with TRBJ2-5; 8 positions agree with TRBD2. The CDR3 length is 16 residues. With 0 bases clipped from V and 3 bases from J, the junction kept 7 bases outside the gene matches. The germline V gene has CDR1 SGHRS and CDR2 YFSETQ. CDR3 sequence reads: CASSLVGGLAEETQYF. DNA of the CDR3: TGCGCCAGCAGCTTGGTAGGAGGACTAGCTGAAGAGACCCAGTACTTC.

This clone is a singleton in its sample. The chain joins TRBV4-2 to TRBJ2-3; D unclear. The ends were cut back, 0 bases at V and 2 bases at J, with 6 bases in the middle. Per the germline V gene, CDR1 is LGHNA and CDR2 is YNFKEQ. This CDR3 is 14 amino acids long. The CDR3: CASSQEGNTDTQYF. In nucleotides, the CDR3 is TGTGCCAGCAGCCAAGAGGGGAACACAGATACGCAGTATTTT.

In DNA, the CDR3 is TGTGCCAGCAGCCCGGGGCTAGCGGGGGGCGAGCAGTACTTC. This codes for CASSPGLAGGEQYF. The chain carries TRBV5-5 and TRBJ2-7; 11 bases are a match to TRBD2. CDR1 and CDR2 from the germline V gene are SGHKS and YYEKEE (reference sequence). The V segment lost 4 bases and the J segment 6 bases; nucleotides outside the gene matches: 6. The CDR3 is made up of 14 amino acids.

The genes are TRBV6-4 and TRBJ1-2, with D unclear. This CDR3 has 14 residues. V was pared by 6 bases and J by 4 bases, with 15 bases between. CDR1 is MRHNA, CDR2 SNTAGT, per germline. The CDR3 DNA reads as TGTGCCAGCAGGCGGACGCCGGAAGGCTATGGCTACACCTTC. The encoded protein is CASRRTPEGYGYTF.

The genes are TRBV6-1 and TRBJ2-7; 7 bases line up with TRBD1. The V segment lost 2 bases and the J segment 5 bases; nucleotides outside the gene matches: 9. CDR1 is MNHNS, CDR2 SASEGT, per germline. The CDR3 runs 15 residues. CDR3 DNA: TGTGCCAGCAGTGAATCGATACAGGGGCCGGACGAGCAGTACTTC. It is translated as CASSESIQGPDEQYF.

The gene calls are TRBV7-2 and TRBJ1-3, with D tentatively TRBD1 (6 bases). There are 16 residues in the CDR3. Germline lookup yields CDR1 SGHTA and CDR2 FQGNSA. V was clipped by 1 base and J by 0 bases, with 10 bases between them. CDR3 in DNA: TGTGCCAGCAGCTTAGTACAGGGCGTCTCTGGAAACACCATATATTTT. It yields the protein CASSLVQGVSGNTIYF.

This clone turned up a few times. The chain couples TRBV6-1 to TRBJ2-7; weak D call: TRBD2 (6 bases). Germline CDR1 MNHNS, CDR2 SASEGT. The V end was cut by 0 bases, the J end by 3 bases, with 12 bases between. CDR3 length equals 15 residues. The CDR3 here is CASSEAPSGFYEQYF. CDR3 sequence (DNA): TGTGCCAGCAGTGAAGCGCCCAGCGGGTTCTACGAGCAGTACTTC.

V gene TRBV9 combines with J gene TRBJ2-7; TRBD1 agrees at 7 bases. V shed 4 bases, J shed 6 bases, and the junction held 10 bases outside the gene matches. Germline lookup yields CDR1 SGDLS and CDR2 YYNGEE. The CDR3 sequence is 14 residues long. The CDR3 coding sequence is TGTGCCAGCAGCCCGCCTCAGGACAGGACCGAGCAGTACTTC. Translation: CASSPPQDRTEQYF.